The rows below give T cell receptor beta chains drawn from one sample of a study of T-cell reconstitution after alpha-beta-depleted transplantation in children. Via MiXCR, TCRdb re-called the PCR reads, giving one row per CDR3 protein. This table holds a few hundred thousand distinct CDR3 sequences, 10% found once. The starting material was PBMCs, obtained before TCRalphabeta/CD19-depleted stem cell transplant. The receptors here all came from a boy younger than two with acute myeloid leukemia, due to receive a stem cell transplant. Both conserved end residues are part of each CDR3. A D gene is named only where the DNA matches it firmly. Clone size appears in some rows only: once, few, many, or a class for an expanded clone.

cdr3_aa: CASSLRQASGNTIYF; cdr3_nt: TGTGCCAGCAGCTTGAGGCAGGCCTCTGGAAACACCATATATTTT; clone_size: many; d_call: .; v_call: TRBV7-9; j_call: TRBJ1-3
cdr3_aa: CASTIREKAFF; cdr3_nt: TGTGCCAGCACCATCCGGGAAAAAGCTTTCTTT; clone_size: .; d_call: .; v_call: TRBV12-3/TRBV12-4; j_call: TRBJ1-1
cdr3_aa: CASSVDTPETQYF; cdr3_nt: TGTGCCAGCAGCGTAGACACCCCGGAGACCCAGTACTTC; clone_size: many; d_call: .; v_call: TRBV9; j_call: TRBJ2-5
cdr3_aa: CAWTKLAGVWDIQYF; cdr3_nt: TGTGCCTGGACGAAATTAGCGGGGGTTTGGGACATTCAGTACTTC; clone_size: few; d_call: TRBD2; v_call: TRBV30; j_call: TRBJ2-4
cdr3_aa: CASSPVQRTYEQYF; cdr3_nt: TGTGCCAGCTCACCGGTACAACGAACCTACGAGCAGTACTTC; clone_size: .; d_call: .; v_call: TRBV18; j_call: TRBJ2-7
cdr3_aa: CSVSGSYNEQFF; cdr3_nt: TGCAGCGTCAGCGGTTCTTACAATGAGCAGTTCTTC; clone_size: many; d_call: .; v_call: TRBV29-1; j_call: TRBJ2-1
cdr3_aa: CSARRTGVRNEQYF; cdr3_nt: TGCAGTGCTCGACGCACAGGGGTGAGGAACGAGCAGTACTTC; clone_size: few; d_call: TRBD1; v_call: TRBV20-1; j_call: TRBJ2-7
cdr3_aa: CASGETRDTQYF; cdr3_nt: TGTGCCAGCGGGGAGACGCGAGATACGCAGTATTTT; clone_size: many; d_call: .; v_call: TRBV12-3/TRBV12-4; j_call: TRBJ2-3
cdr3_aa: CSASHGANQPQHF; cdr3_nt: TGCAGTGCTAGTCACGGGGCCAATCAGCCCCAGCATTTT; clone_size: many; d_call: .; v_call: TRBV20-1; j_call: TRBJ1-5
cdr3_aa: CASNSLTYTGGVYEQYF; cdr3_nt: TGTGCCAGCAACAGTTTGACATATACAGGGGGGGTCTACGAGCAGTACTTC; clone_size: .; d_call: .; v_call: TRBV6-1; j_call: TRBJ2-7
cdr3_aa: CASSESRNGGPYEQYF; cdr3_nt: TGTGCCAGCAGTGAATCCCGTAATGGAGGCCCCTACGAGCAGTACTTC; clone_size: many; d_call: .; v_call: TRBV25-1; j_call: TRBJ2-7
cdr3_aa: CASSFDKGGLSTGELFF; cdr3_nt: TGTGCCAGCAGTTTTGATAAGGGGGGCTTGAGCACCGGGGAGCTGTTTTTT; clone_size: many; d_call: .; v_call: TRBV12-3/TRBV12-4; j_call: TRBJ2-2
cdr3_aa: CASSQEAPAVTGYNEQYF; cdr3_nt: TGTGCCAGCAGCCAAGAAGCCCCGGCAGTGACAGGCTACAACGAGCAGTACTTC; clone_size: many; d_call: .; v_call: TRBV14; j_call: TRBJ2-7
cdr3_aa: CASRRDFLPGPGELFF; cdr3_nt: TGTGCCAGCAGGAGGGACTTCCTCCCAGGACCGGGGGAGCTGTTTTTT; clone_size: many; d_call: .; v_call: TRBV25-1; j_call: TRBJ2-2
cdr3_aa: CSASRLAETQYF; cdr3_nt: TGCAGTGCTTCTCGATTGGCGGAGACCCAGTACTTC; clone_size: many; d_call: .; v_call: TRBV20-1; j_call: TRBJ2-5
cdr3_aa: CASSSSGSDTQYF; cdr3_nt: TGTGCCAGCAGTTCTTCCGGGTCAGATACGCAGTATTTT; clone_size: few; d_call: .; v_call: TRBV12-3/TRBV12-4; j_call: TRBJ2-3
cdr3_aa: CASSLTSLVDGELFF; cdr3_nt: TGTGCCAGCAGCTTAACGTCCCTAGTTGACGGGGAGCTGTTTTTT; clone_size: many; d_call: .; v_call: TRBV7-3; j_call: TRBJ2-2
cdr3_aa: CASIPDSNYGYTF; cdr3_nt: TGTGCCAGCATCCCGGACAGTAACTATGGCTACACCTTC; clone_size: many; d_call: .; v_call: TRBV2; j_call: TRBJ1-2
cdr3_aa: CASSLRGGRRTF; cdr3_nt: TGTGCCAGCAGCTTAAGAGGGGGCCGCCGAACCTTC; clone_size: many; d_call: TRBD1; v_call: TRBV7-8; j_call: TRBJ1-2
cdr3_aa: CSVTKSSGNTIYF; cdr3_nt: TGCAGCGTCACTAAGAGCTCTGGAAACACCATATATTTT; clone_size: many; d_call: .; v_call: TRBV29-1; j_call: TRBJ1-3
cdr3_aa: CASSLAGGDYNEQFF; cdr3_nt: TGTGCCAGCAGTCTAGCGGGGGGGGATTACAATGAGCAGTTCTTC; clone_size: many; d_call: TRBD2; v_call: TRBV6-4; j_call: TRBJ2-1
cdr3_aa: CASSLDGQFSYEQYF; cdr3_nt: TGTGCCAGCAGCTTAGACGGTCAGTTCTCCTACGAGCAGTACTTC; clone_size: many; d_call: .; v_call: TRBV7-8; j_call: TRBJ2-7
cdr3_aa: CASKGGALAKNIQYF; cdr3_nt: TGTGCCAGCAAGGGGGGCGCCTTAGCCAAAAACATTCAGTACTTC; clone_size: few; d_call: .; v_call: TRBV6-1; j_call: TRBJ2-4
cdr3_aa: CAISREASGGRFSYNEQFF; cdr3_nt: TGTGCCATCAGTCGGGAGGCTAGCGGGGGCCGTTTCTCCTACAATGAGCAGTTCTTC; clone_size: many; d_call: TRBD2; v_call: TRBV10-3; j_call: TRBJ2-1
cdr3_aa: CASNPDRRDEQFF; cdr3_nt: TGTGCCAGCAACCCGGACAGGAGAGATGAGCAGTTCTTC; clone_size: many; d_call: TRBD1; v_call: TRBV28; j_call: TRBJ2-1
cdr3_aa: CASPGTGLLGSTDTQYF; cdr3_nt: TGTGCCAGCCCCGGGACAGGGTTGCTAGGCAGCACAGATACGCAGTATTTT; clone_size: few; d_call: TRBD1; v_call: TRBV7-2; j_call: TRBJ2-3
cdr3_aa: CASSSSGTGASSGNTIYF; cdr3_nt: TGTGCCAGCAGCTCCTCCGGGACAGGGGCTTCCTCTGGAAACACCATATATTTT; clone_size: .; d_call: TRBD1; v_call: TRBV11-1; j_call: TRBJ1-3
cdr3_aa: CASSYSGPAGSPLHF; cdr3_nt: TGTGCCAGCAGTTACTCGGGTCCGGCGGGTTCACCCCTCCACTTT; clone_size: many; d_call: .; v_call: TRBV6-5; j_call: TRBJ1-6
cdr3_aa: CASGFGPLPSF; cdr3_nt: TGTGCTAGTGGCTTCGGGCCCTTACCTTCCTTC; clone_size: many; d_call: .; v_call: TRBV12-5; j_call: TRBJ2-1
cdr3_aa: CSARGVMGDTQYF; cdr3_nt: TGCAGTGCTAGAGGGGTCATGGGAGATACGCAGTATTTT; clone_size: many; d_call: .; v_call: TRBV20-1; j_call: TRBJ2-3
cdr3_aa: CSVYRDIQETQYF; cdr3_nt: TGCAGCGTCTACAGGGATATCCAAGAGACCCAGTACTTC; clone_size: many; d_call: .; v_call: TRBV29-1; j_call: TRBJ2-5
cdr3_aa: CASSFRTSGRVHNEQFF; cdr3_nt: TGCGCCAGCAGCTTCAGGACTAGCGGGAGGGTTCACAATGAGCAGTTCTTC; clone_size: many; d_call: TRBD2; v_call: TRBV5-1; j_call: TRBJ2-1
cdr3_aa: CASSFGTSGRAVTDTQYF; cdr3_nt: TGTGCCAGCAGCTTCGGGACTAGCGGGAGGGCGGTCACAGATACGCAGTATTTT; clone_size: .; d_call: TRBD2; v_call: TRBV5-4; j_call: TRBJ2-3
cdr3_aa: CASSLGVGLEETQYF; cdr3_nt: TGTGCCAGCAGCTTAGGTGTGGGGCTTGAAGAGACCCAGTACTTC; clone_size: many; d_call: .; v_call: TRBV11-2; j_call: TRBJ2-5
cdr3_aa: CASSQASTGVTHYGYTF; cdr3_nt: TGTGCCAGCAGCCAAGCGTCGACAGGGGTTACGCACTATGGCTACACCTTC; clone_size: many; d_call: TRBD1; v_call: TRBV4-2; j_call: TRBJ1-2
cdr3_aa: CASSSGLVYNEQFF; cdr3_nt: TGTGCCAGCAGCTCAGGACTAGTATACAATGAGCAGTTCTTC; clone_size: .; d_call: TRBD2; v_call: TRBV28; j_call: TRBJ2-1
cdr3_aa: CAIGAQGANSPLHF; cdr3_nt: TGTGCCATCGGTGCACAGGGGGCCAATTCACCCCTCCACTTT; clone_size: few; d_call: TRBD1; v_call: TRBV10-3; j_call: TRBJ1-6
cdr3_aa: CASGGAYNEQFF; cdr3_nt: TGTGCCAGCGGGGGGGCCTACAATGAGCAGTTCTTC; clone_size: few; d_call: TRBD2; v_call: TRBV7-3; j_call: TRBJ2-1
cdr3_aa: CASSDTDSGANVLTF; cdr3_nt: TGTGCCAGCAGTGACACCGACTCTGGGGCCAACGTCCTGACTTTC; clone_size: many; d_call: .; v_call: TRBV28; j_call: TRBJ2-6
cdr3_aa: CASSLLPYEQYF; cdr3_nt: TGCGCCAGCAGCTTGCTCCCCTACGAGCAGTACTTC; clone_size: many; d_call: .; v_call: TRBV5-1; j_call: TRBJ2-7
cdr3_aa: CSDQRGTRETQYF; cdr3_nt: TGCAGTGATCAGCGGGGAACCAGAGAGACCCAGTACTTC; clone_size: many; d_call: TRBD2; v_call: TRBV20-1; j_call: TRBJ2-5
cdr3_aa: CASREDVTYEQYF; cdr3_nt: TGCGCCAGCAGAGAGGACGTTACCTACGAGCAGTACTTC; clone_size: many; d_call: .; v_call: TRBV5-1; j_call: TRBJ2-7
cdr3_aa: CASSLSGRAGREQFF; cdr3_nt: TGTGCCAGCAGCTTAAGCGGGAGGGCCGGTAGGGAGCAGTTCTTC; clone_size: many; d_call: TRBD2; v_call: TRBV7-2; j_call: TRBJ2-1